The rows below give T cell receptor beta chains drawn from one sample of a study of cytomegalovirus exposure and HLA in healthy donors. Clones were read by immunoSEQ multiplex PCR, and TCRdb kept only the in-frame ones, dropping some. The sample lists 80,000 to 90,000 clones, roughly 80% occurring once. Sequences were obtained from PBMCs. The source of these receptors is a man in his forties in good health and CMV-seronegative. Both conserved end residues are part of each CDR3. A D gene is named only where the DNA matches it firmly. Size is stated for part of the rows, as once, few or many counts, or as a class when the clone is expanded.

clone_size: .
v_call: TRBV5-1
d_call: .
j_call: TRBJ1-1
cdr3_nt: TGCGCCAGCAGCTTGGTTTCAGGATCGAACACTGAAGCTTTCTTT
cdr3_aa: CASSLVSGSNTEAFF

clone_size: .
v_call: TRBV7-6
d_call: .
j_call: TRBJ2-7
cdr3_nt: TGTGCCAGCAGCTCATCGGGCTCCTACGAGCAGTACTTC
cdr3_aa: CASSSSGSYEQYF

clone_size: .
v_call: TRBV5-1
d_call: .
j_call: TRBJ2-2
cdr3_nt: TGCGCCAGCAGCTTGATGGGGACTAACACCGGGGAGCTGTTTTTT
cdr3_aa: CASSLMGTNTGELFF

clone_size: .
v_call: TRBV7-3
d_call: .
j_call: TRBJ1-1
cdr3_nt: TGTGCCAGCAGCCAAACAGAGAACACTGAAGCTTTCTTT
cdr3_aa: CASSQTENTEAFF

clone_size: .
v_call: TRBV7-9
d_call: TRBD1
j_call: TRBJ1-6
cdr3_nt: TGTGCCAGCAGCTTGGCCGGACAGGGCAATTCACCCCTCCACTTT
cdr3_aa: CASSLAGQGNSPLHF

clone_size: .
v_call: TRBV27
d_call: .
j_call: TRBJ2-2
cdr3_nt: TGTGCCAGCAGTTTATTGGGGGCGAGAACCGGGGAGCTGTTTTTT
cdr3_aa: CASSLLGARTGELFF

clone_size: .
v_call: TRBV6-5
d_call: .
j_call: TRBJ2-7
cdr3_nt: TGTGCCAGCAGTGCGGCGCACTACGGCGAGCAGTACTTC
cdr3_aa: CASSAAHYGEQYF

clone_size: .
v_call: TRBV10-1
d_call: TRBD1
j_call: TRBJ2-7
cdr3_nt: TGCGCCAGCAGTGAGTCGGGGGACAGGGGGTACGAGCAGTACTTC
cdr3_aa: CASSESGDRGYEQYF

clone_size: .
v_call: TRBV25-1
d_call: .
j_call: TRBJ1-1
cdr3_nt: TGTGCCAGCAGTGAATATTCCCAAATTGAAGCTTTCTTT
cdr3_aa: CASSEYSQIEAFF

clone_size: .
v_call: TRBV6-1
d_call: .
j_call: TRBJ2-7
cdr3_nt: TGTGCCAGCAGAGAGGGACTTGGCGGCGAGCAGTACTTC
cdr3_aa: CASREGLGGEQYF

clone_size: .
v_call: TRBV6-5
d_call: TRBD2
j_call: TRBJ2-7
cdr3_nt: TGTGCCAGCAGTTGGAGCGGGGGGGCCTACGAGCAGTACTTC
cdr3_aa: CASSWSGGAYEQYF

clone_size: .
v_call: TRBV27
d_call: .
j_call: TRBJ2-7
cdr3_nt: TGTGCCAGCAGTCCGATGGGCCAGGGCCTTTGGGACTACGAGCAGTACTTC
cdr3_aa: CASSPMGQGLWDYEQYF

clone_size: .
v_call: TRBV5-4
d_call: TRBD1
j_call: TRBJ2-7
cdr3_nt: TGTGCCAGCAGCACCCGCGGCAGGGGGCTGGCCGAGCAGTACTTC
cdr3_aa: CASSTRGRGLAEQYF

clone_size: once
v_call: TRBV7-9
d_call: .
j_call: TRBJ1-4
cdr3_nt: TGTGCCAGCAGCTTAGCGGCGGTTTTTGAAGAAAAACTGTTTTTT
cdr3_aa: CASSLAAVFEEKLFF

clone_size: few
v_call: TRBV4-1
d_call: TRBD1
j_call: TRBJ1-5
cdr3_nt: TGCGCCAGCAGCCAAGATCACAGGGGACCCCGTTATAGCAATCAGCCCCAGCATTTT
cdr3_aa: CASSQDHRGPRYSNQPQHF

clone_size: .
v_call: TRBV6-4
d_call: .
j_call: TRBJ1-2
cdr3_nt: TGTGCCAGCAGTGAAATCCCAGGACAGTCCTATGGCTACACCTTC
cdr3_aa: CASSEIPGQSYGYTF

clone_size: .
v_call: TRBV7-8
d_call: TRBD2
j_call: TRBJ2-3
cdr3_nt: TGTGCCAGCATCCCCGTAGCGGGGGGTTTTCCAGATACGCAGTATTTT
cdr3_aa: CASIPVAGGFPDTQYF

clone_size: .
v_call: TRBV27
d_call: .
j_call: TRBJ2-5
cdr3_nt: TGTGCCAGCAGTCGCAGGGACTCGAGGGGAGAGACCCAGTACTTC
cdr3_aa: CASSRRDSRGETQYF

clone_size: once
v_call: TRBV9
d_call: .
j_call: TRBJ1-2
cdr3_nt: TGTGCCAGCAGCCCGGGCTACACCTTC
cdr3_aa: CASSPGYTF

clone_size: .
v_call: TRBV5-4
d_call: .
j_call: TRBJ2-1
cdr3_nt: TGTGCCAGCAGCTCGTGGTGGGGTCTAGCGACGGATGAGCAGTTCTTC
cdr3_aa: CASSSWWGLATDEQFF

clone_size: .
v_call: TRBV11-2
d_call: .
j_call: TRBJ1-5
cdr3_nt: TGTGCCAGCAGCTTAGGGGCTGGAGGGGCTGGGAGCAATCAGCCCCAGCATTTT
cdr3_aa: CASSLGAGGAGSNQPQHF

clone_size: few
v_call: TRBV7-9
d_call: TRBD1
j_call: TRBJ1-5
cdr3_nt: TGTGCCAGCAGCTTAGGCAGGGGGCAGGACAATCAGCCCCAGCATTTT
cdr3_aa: CASSLGRGQDNQPQHF

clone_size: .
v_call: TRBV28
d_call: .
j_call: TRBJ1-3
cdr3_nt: TGTGCCAGCAGGCGGTCCCTCTACTCTGGAAACACCATATATTTT
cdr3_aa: CASRRSLYSGNTIYF

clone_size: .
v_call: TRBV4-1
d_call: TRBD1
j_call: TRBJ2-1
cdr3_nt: TGCGCCAGCAGCGACAGGGGTCTCGATGAGCAGTTCTTC
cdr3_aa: CASSDRGLDEQFF

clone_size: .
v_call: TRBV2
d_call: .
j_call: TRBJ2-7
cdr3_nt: TGTGCCAGCAGTGAATCGGTGAATTACGAGCAGTACTTC
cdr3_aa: CASSESVNYEQYF

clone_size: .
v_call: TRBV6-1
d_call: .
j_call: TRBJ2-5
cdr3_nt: TGTGCCAGCGGAGTCCCCACTCGGGACCAGTACTTC
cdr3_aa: CASGVPTRDQYF

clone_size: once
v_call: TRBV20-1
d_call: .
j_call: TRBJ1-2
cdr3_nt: TGCAGTGTAGGGGTTAACTATGGCTACACCTTC
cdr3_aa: CSVGVNYGYTF

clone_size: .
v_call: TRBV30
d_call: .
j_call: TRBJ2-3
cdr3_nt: TGTGCCTGGAGCCTAAGGGGGTTGGGCTCAGATACGCAGTATTTT
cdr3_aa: CAWSLRGLGSDTQYF

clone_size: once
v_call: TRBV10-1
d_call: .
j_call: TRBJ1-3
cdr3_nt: TGCGCCAGCAGTGAGTCGTTGGAGAACTCTGGAAACACCATATATTTT
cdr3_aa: CASSESLENSGNTIYF

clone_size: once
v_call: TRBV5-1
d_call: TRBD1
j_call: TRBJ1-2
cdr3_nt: TGCGCCAGCAGCTATGGGGGTCAGGGGGATGGCTACACCTTC
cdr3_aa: CASSYGGQGDGYTF

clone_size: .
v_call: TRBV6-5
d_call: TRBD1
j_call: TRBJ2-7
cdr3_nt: TGTGCCAGCAGTTTAGACCGGGACAGGGTCAACGAGCAGTACTTC
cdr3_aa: CASSLDRDRVNEQYF

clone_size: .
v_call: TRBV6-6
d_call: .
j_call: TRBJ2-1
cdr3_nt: TGTGCCAGCAGAACGGCGGCTACCTACAATGAGCAGTTCTTC
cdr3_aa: CASRTAATYNEQFF

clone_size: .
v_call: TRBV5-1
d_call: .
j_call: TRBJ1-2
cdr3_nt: TGCGCCAGCAGCCTAGTTGGTCGCGGCTACACCTTC
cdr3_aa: CASSLVGRGYTF

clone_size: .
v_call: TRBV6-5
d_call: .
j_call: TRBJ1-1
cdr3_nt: TGTGCCACGTCAGGGCCCGTAGGACAAACTGAAGCTTTCTTT
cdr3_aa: CATSGPVGQTEAFF

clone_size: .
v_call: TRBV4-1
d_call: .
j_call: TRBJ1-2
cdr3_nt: TGCGCCAGCAGCCATCCGGCGGCAGGGTTGGGCTACACCTTC
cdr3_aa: CASSHPAAGLGYTF

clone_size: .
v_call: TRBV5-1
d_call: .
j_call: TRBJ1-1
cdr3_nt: TGCGCCAGCAAAAGGGGCGGTCAGACCACTGAAGCTTTCTTT
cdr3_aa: CASKRGGQTTEAFF

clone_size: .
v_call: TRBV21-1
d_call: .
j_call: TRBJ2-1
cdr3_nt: TGTGCCAGCAGCAAAGCGGGGGAGGGGGCCTACAATGAGCAGTTCTTC
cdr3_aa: CASSKAGEGAYNEQFF

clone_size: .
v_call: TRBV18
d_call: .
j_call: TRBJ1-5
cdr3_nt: TGTGCCAGCTCACCCTTTGAAGGGGGAGTTGGAAATCAGCCCCAGCATTTT
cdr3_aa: CASSPFEGGVGNQPQHF

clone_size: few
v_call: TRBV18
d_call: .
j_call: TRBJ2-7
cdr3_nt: TGTGCCAGCTCACCGGGATACGGGACTCGGGAGCAGTACTTC
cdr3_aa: CASSPGYGTREQYF

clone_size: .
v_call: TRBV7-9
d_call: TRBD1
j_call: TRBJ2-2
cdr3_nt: TGTGCCAGCAGCCCCCCGACAGGGAATGGAGCCACCGGGGAGCTGTTTTTT
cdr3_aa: CASSPPTGNGATGELFF

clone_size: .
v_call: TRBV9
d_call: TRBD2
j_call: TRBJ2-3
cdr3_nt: TGTGCCAGCAGCGTGACTAGCGGGATAGGGAATACGCAGTATTTT
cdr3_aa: CASSVTSGIGNTQYF

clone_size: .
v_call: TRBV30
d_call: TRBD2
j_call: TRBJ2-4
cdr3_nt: TGTGCCTGGAGTGTTGGGACTAGCGGGAGGACGCTACTAGCCAAAAACATTCAGTACTTC
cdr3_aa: CAWSVGTSGRTLLAKNIQYF

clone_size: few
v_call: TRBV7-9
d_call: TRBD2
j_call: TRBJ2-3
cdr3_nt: TGTGCCAGCAGCCCATCCGGACTAGATTCAGATACGCAGTATTTT
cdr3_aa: CASSPSGLDSDTQYF

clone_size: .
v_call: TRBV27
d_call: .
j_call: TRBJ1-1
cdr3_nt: TGTGCCAGCGGGGCCCGGCCTGAAGCTTTCTTT
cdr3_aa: CASGARPEAFF

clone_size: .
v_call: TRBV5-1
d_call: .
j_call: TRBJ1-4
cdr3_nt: TGCGCCAGCAGCTGGGGAGAGAATGAAAAACTGTTTTTT
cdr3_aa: CASSWGENEKLFF

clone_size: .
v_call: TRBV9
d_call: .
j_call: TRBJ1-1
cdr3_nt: TGTGCCAGCAGCGTAGAGGCGGGGGGTCGGGGTGAAGCTTTCTTT
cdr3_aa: CASSVEAGGRGEAFF

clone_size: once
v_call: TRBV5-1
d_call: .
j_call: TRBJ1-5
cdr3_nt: TGCGCCAGCAGCTCAGGACAGCCTAATCAGCCCCAGCATTTT
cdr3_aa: CASSSGQPNQPQHF